The TCR beta chain described here comes from a study of T cell repertoires in cytomegalovirus infection. General study results and limits: Predominance within the ex vivo response was attributable to HLA-C-restricted CMV-specific TCR beta clonotypes.

On this clonotype: Its antigen is unidentified.

MiXCR was run by TCRdb on the reads, yielding one entry per CDR3 protein. Among 290,000 or so distinct CDR3 sequences listed, 20% to 30% were seen once. With 4 bases removed from V and 2 bases from J, the gap between germline ends came to 9 bases. This CDR3 has 12 amino acids. Germline values: CDR1 SQVTM, CDR2 ANQGSEA. The sequencing sample was made of PBMCs. The chain uses TRBV29-1 and TRBJ2-7; D ambiguous. The receptor's source is a human donor in good health (CMV status not recorded). Some clones in this sample may be carry-over from other donors' samples. CDR3 region: CSVVVPTYEQYF. The CDR3 DNA is TGCAGCGTTGTAGTTCCAACCTACGAGCAGTACTTC.